Sequencing of this T cell receptor (beta chain) was carried out in a study of T-cell memory formation after mild COVID-19. Regarding the study as a whole: CD4+ contracting clones lay mainly in CM and EM, CD8+ ones in EMRA. The second-wave clones peaking on day 37 were not confirmed as SARS-CoV-2-specific. The appearance of some responding clones in pre-infection memory suggested that cross-reactive memory joined.

Concerning this clonotype: Its antigen remains unknown.

A single record per CDR3 protein comes from TCRdb applying MiXCR to the 5' RACE reads. The sample lists around 370,000 distinct CDR3 sequences, 20% to 25% occurring once. The CDR3 contains 16 residues. Germline CDR1 reads SNHLY; CDR2 reads FYNNEI. With 7 bases clipped from V and 8 bases from J, the junction kept 16 bases outside the gene matches. Sequencing was carried out using PBMCs or a T cell subset sorted from them (not recorded which). The J gene is TRBJ1-1, the V gene TRBV2; the match to TRBD1 covers 10 bases. This clonotype originated in an adult woman who had mild COVID-19 (a few samples of this study predate the infection). Cell type and time point are not known. The CDR3 DNA is TGTGCCAGCATCGGGACAGGGGTTCCCCCCGGGCCCGAAGCTTTCTTT. This gives the protein CASIGTGVPPGPEAFF. The full variable domain, with the rest looked up from reference TRBV2 and TRBJ1-1, is EPEVTQTPSHQVTQMGQEVILRCVPISNHLYFYWYRQILGQKVEFLVSFYNNEISEKSEIFDDQFSVERPDGSNFTLKIRSTKLEDSAMYFCASIGTGVPPGPEAFFGQGTRLTVV.